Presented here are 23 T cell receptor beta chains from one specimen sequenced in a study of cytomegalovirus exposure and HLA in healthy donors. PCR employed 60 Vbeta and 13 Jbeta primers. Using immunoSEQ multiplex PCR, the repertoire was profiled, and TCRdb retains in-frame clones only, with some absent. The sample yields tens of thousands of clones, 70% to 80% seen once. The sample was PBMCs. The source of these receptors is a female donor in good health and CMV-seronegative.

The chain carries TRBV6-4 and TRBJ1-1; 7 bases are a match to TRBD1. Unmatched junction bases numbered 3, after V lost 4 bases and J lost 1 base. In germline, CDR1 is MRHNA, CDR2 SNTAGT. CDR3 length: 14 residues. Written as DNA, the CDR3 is TGTGCCAGCAGTGGGAACAGGGGGAACACTGAAGCTTTCTTT. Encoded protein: CASSGNRGNTEAFF.

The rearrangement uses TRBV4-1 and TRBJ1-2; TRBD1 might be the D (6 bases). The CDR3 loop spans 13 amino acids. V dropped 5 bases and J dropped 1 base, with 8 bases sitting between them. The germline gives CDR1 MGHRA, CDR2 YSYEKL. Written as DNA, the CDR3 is TGCGCCAGCAGCTTACAGGGTAACTATGGCTACACCTTC. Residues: CASSLQGNYGYTF.

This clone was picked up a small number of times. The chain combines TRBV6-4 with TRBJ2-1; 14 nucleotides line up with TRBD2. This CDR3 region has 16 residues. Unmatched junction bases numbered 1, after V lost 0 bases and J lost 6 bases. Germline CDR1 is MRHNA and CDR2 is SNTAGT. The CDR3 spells CASSDSTSGGANEQFF. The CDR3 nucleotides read TGTGCCAGCAGTGACTCGACTAGCGGGGGGGCCAATGAGCAGTTCTTC.

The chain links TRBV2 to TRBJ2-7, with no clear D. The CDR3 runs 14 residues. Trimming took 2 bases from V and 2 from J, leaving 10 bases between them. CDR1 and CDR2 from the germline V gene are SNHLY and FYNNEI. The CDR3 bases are TGTGCCAGCAGTGAACAGATAACCACCTACGAGCAGTACTTC. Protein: CASSEQITTYEQYF.

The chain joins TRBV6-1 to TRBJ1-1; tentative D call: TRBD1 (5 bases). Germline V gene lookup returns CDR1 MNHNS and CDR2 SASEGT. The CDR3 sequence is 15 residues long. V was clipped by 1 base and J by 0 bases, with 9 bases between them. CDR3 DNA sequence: TGTGCCAGCAGTGAAGGCCCCAGGGTGAACACTGAAGCTTTCTTT. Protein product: CASSEGPRVNTEAFF.

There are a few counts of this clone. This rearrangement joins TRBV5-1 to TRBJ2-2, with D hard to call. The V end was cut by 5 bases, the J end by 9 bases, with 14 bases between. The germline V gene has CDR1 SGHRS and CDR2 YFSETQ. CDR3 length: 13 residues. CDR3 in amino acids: CASSPQLSRELFF. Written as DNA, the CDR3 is TGCGCCAGCAGTCCCCAGTTAAGTAGGGAGCTGTTTTTT. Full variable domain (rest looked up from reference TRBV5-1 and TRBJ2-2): KAGVTQTPRYLIKTRGQQVTLSCSPISGHRSVSWYQQTPGQGLQFLFEYFSETQRNKGNFPGRFSGRQFSNSRSEMNVSTLELGDSALYLCASSPQLSRELFFGEGSRLTVL.

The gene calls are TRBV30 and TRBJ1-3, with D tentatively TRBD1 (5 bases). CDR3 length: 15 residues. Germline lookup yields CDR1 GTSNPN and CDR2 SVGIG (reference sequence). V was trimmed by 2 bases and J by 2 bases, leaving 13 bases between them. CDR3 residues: CAWSRDRLTGNTIYF. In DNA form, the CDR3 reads TGTGCCTGGAGTAGAGACAGATTAACTGGAAACACCATATATTTT.

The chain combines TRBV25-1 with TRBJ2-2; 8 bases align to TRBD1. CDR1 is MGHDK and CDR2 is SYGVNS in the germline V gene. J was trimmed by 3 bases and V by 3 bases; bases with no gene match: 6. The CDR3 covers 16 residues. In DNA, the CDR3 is TGTGCCAGCAGTGACCCAGCGACAGGGGACACCGGGGAGCTGTTTTTT. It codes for CASSDPATGDTGELFF.

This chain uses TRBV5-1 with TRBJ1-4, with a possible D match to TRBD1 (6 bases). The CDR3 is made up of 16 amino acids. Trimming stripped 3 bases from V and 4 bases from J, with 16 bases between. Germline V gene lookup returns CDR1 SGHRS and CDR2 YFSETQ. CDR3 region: CASSSAQDSYNEKLFF. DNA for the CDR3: TGCGCCAGCAGCTCAGCCCAGGACAGCTATAATGAAAAACTGTTTTTT.

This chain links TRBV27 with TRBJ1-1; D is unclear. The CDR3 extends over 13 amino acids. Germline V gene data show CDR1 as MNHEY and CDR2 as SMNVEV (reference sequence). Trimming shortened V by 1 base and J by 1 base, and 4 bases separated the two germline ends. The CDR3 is CASSLFWNTEAFF. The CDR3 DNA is TGTGCCAGCAGTTTATTCTGGAACACTGAAGCTTTCTTT.

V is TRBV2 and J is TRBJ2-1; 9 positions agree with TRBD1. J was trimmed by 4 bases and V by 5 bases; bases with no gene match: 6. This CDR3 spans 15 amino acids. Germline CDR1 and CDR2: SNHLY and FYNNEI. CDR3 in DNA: TGTGCCAGCAGTCCGGGACAGGGACTATACAATGAGCAGTTCTTC. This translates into CASSPGQGLYNEQFF.

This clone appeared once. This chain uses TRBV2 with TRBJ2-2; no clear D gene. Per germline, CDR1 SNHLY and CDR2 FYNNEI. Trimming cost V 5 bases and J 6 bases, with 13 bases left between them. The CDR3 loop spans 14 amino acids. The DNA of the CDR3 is TGTGCCAGCAGTAGATCGTTCAGTTCCGGGGAGCTGTTTTTT. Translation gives CASSRSFSSGELFF.

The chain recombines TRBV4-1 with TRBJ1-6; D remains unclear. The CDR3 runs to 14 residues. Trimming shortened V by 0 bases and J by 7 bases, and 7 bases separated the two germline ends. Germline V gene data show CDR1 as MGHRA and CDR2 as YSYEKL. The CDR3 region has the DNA TGCGCCAGCAGCCAAGATGAGGGAAATTCACCCCTCCACTTT. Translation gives CASSQDEGNSPLHF.

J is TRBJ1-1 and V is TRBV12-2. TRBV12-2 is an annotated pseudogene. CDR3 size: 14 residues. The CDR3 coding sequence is TGTGCAAGTCGCTTACGGGGGACGAACACTGAAGCTTTCTTT. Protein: CASRLRGTNTEAFF.

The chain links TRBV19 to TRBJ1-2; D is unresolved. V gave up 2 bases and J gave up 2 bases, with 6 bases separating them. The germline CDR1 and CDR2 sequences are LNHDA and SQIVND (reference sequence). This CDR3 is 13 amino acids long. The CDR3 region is CASSITMNYGYTF. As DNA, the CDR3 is TGTGCCAGTAGTATAACAATGAACTATGGCTACACCTTC. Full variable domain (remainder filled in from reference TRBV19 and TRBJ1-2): DGGITQSPKYLFRKEGQNVTLSCEQNLNHDAMYWYRQDPGQGLRLIYYSQIVNDFQKGDIAEGYSVSREKKESFPLTVTSAQKNPTAFYLCASSITMNYGYTFGSGTRLTVV.

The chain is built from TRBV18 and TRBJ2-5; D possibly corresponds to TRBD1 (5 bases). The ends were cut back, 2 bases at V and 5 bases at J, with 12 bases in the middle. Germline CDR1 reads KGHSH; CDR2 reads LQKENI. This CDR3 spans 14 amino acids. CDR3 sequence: CASSPIRVAETQYF. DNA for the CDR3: TGTGCCAGCTCACCAATCAGGGTCGCGGAGACCCAGTACTTC.

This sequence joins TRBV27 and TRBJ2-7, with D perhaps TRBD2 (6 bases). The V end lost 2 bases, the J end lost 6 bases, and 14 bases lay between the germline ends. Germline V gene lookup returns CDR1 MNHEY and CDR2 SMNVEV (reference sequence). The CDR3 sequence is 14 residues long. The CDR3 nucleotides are TGTGCCAGCAGTTTAGGGGACTCTGGCTCCGAGCAGTACTTC. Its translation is CASSLGDSGSEQYF.

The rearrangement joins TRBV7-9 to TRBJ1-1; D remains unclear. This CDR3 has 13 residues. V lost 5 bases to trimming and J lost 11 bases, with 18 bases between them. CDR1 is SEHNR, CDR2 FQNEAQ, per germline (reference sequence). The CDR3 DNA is TGTGCCAGCAGCCCCCACGGGCGACCGGGGGCTTTCTTT. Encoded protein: CASSPHGRPGAFF.

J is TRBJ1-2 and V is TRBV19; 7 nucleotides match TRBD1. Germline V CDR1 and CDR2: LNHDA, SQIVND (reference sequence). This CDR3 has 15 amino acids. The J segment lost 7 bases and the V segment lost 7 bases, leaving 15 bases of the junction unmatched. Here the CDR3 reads CASTTEGGHWRGYTF. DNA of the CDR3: TGTGCCAGTACTACAGAAGGGGGCCACTGGCGTGGCTACACCTTC.

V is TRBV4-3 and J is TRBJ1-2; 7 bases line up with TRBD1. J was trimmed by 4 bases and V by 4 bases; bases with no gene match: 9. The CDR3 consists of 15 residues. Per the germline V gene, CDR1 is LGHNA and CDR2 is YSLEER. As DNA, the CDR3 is TGCGCCAGCAGCCCCTCTAGACAGGGAGGCTATGGCTACACCTTC. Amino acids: CASSPSRQGGYGYTF.

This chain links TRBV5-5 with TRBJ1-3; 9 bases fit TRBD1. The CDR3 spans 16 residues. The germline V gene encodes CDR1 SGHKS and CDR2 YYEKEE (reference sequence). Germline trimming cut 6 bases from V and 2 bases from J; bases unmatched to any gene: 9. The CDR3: CASMIGQGWTGNTIYF. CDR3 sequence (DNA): TGTGCCAGCATGATTGGACAGGGGTGGACTGGAAACACCATATATTTT.

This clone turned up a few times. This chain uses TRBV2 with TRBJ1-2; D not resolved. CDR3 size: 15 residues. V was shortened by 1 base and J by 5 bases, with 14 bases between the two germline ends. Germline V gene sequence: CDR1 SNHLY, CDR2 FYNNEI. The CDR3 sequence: CASSEVEGYKYGYTF. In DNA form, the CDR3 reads TGTGCCAGCAGTGAAGTTGAGGGATACAAATATGGCTACACCTTC.

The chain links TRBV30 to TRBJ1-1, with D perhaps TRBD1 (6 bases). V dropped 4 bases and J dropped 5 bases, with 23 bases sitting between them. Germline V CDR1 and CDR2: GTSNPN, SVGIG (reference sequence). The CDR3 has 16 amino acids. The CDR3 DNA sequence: TGTGCCTGGATGGCCAGGCAACGCAGGGGAGCGACTGAAGCTTTCTTT. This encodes CAWMARQRRGATEAFF.